A single sample gave rise to the 21 T cell receptor beta chains below, sequenced in a study of beta chain features in type 1 diabetes. Reverse transcription of all isolated RNA meant that expressed TCRB transcripts were sequenced. Only in-frame clones appear in the TCRdb table, and some are missing; sequencing was by immunoSEQ multiplex PCR. There are under 250,000 clones in the sample; roughly 15% occur only once, and around 0.026% lies in the top ten. The sample consisted of naive CD4+ T cells from blood. These receptor sequences come from a woman in her 40s in good health.

This clone was observed a handful of times. The CDR3 region has the DNA TGTGCCAGCAGTGTACAGGCGAGCTCCTACGAGCAGTACTTC. Its protein product is CASSVQASSYEQYF. The chain carries TRBV25-1 and TRBJ2-7; D might be TRBD1 (5 bases). This CDR3 is built from 14 residues. Deletions cut 4 bases from V and 0 bases from J, with 10 bases between. CDR1 MGHDK and CDR2 SYGVNS come from the germline V gene.

Only a few counts were recorded for this clone. The chain recombines TRBV5-4 with TRBJ1-1; 10 bases line up with TRBD1. In germline, CDR1 is SGHNT, CDR2 YYREEE (reference sequence). Trimming removed 4 bases from V and 7 bases from J; junction bases left unmatched: 10. This CDR3 region has 15 residues. The CDR3 coding sequence is TGTGCCAGCAGCACCCCCGGGACAGGGGTTAATGAAGCTTTCTTT. Amino acid sequence: CASSTPGTGVNEAFF. Combining the CDR3 with reference TRBV5-4 and TRBJ1-1 gives the whole variable domain ETGVTQSPTHLIKTRGQQVTLRCSSQSGHNTVSWYQQALGQGPQFIFQYYREEENGRGNFPPRFSGLQFPNYSSELNVNALELDDSALYLCASSTPGTGVNEAFFGQGTRLTVV.

Ten or more counts support this clone. The chain is built from TRBV29-1 and TRBJ2-5; 8 bases map to TRBD1. CDR3 size: 12 residues. The J segment lost 5 bases and the V segment lost 6 bases, leaving 5 bases of the junction unmatched. Germline lookup yields CDR1 SQVTM and CDR2 ANQGSEA. The CDR3 loop reads CSVGTGLETQYF. The CDR3, as DNA: TGCAGCGTCGGGACAGGACTGGAGACCCAGTACTTC.

The DNA for the CDR3 is TGTGCCAGCAGTGAAACGGGGGTCCGAGGTTCGAACTATGGCTACACCTTC. Translating it yields CASSETGVRGSNYGYTF. V gene TRBV2 combines with J gene TRBJ1-2, with D maybe TRBD1 (5 bases). Between the trimmed V and J ends, which lost 2 bases and 2 bases, there was a span of 18 bases. Per germline, CDR1 SNHLY and CDR2 FYNNEI. CDR3 size: 17 residues.

The genes are TRBV23-1 and TRBJ2-5, with 8 positions matching TRBD2. TRBV23-1 is marked as an open reading frame, function uncertain. The ends lost 6 bases at V and 3 bases at J; junction bases unmatched: 18. The CDR3 sequence is 18 residues long. CDR3 loop: CASSQRIRCGGPKETQYF. DNA for the CDR3: TGCGCCAGCAGCCAGAGAATCCGGTGCGGGGGGCCTAAAGAGACCCAGTACTTC.

The CDR3 nucleotides are TGTGCCAGCAGCCCGGACAGGGGGCTAAACGGCTACACCTTC. Residues: CASSPDRGLNGYTF. The chain uses TRBV7-2 and TRBJ1-2, with 11 nucleotides matching TRBD1. The V and J ends lost 5 bases and 8 bases, in that order; junction bases with no gene match: 7. Germline V gene sequence: CDR1 SGHTA, CDR2 FQGNSA. The length of the CDR3 is 14 residues.

The genes are TRBV5-6 and TRBJ1-6; the D gene is possibly TRBD1 (6 bases). Germline loops: CDR1 SGHDT, CDR2 YYEEEE. Trimming cost V 0 bases and J 9 bases, with 22 bases left between them. The CDR3 spans 18 residues. In nucleotides, the CDR3 is TGTGCCAGCAGCTTGGGACCCCCGACAGGTGTGGGGAGTTCACCCCTCCACTTT. This sequence encodes CASSLGPPTGVGSSPLHF.

This clone was picked up a small number of times. The chain recombines TRBV14 with TRBJ1-2; TRBD1 agrees at 7 bases. Germline-derived CDR1 and CDR2 are SGHDN and FVKESK. Trimming cost V 1 base and J 2 bases; bases outside gene matches: 7. The CDR3 has 16 amino acids. DNA of the CDR3: TGTGCCAGCAGCCAAGGGAGGGACAGATTGAACTATGGCTACACCTTC. Protein product: CASSQGRDRLNYGYTF.

This clone occurred a few times. J is TRBJ2-2 and V is TRBV11-3; 11 positions agree with TRBD2. The CDR3 runs 16 residues. V shed 5 bases, J shed 6 bases, and the junction held 8 bases outside the gene matches. CDR1 is SGHNT, CDR2 YENEEA, per germline. The CDR3 nucleotides are TGTGCCAGCAGCCGGCTAGCGGGGGGCCATGCCGGGGAGCTGTTTTTT. Translating gives CASSRLAGGHAGELFF.

This clone was seen ten or more times. The rearrangement links TRBV7-2 to TRBJ2-7, with D tentatively TRBD1 (5 bases). Germline V CDR1 and CDR2: SGHTA, FQGNSA. The CDR3 runs 13 residues. Trimming took off 1 base at V and 6 bases at J, with 10 bases between the two ends. CDR3 DNA sequence: TGTGCCAGCAGCTTAGACAGGCTGGTCGAGCAGTACTTC. Residues: CASSLDRLVEQYF.

This clone was counted at least ten times. The chain links TRBV4-3 to TRBJ2-1, with TRBD1 matching 7 bases. Looked up from germline, CDR1 is LGHNA and CDR2 is YSLEER. Unmatched junction bases numbered 6, after V lost 5 bases and J lost 2 bases. The CDR3 length is 15 residues. CDR3 nucleotides: TGCGCCAGCAGCATCCGACAGGGACCCTACAATGAGCAGTTCTTC. This gives the protein CASSIRQGPYNEQFF.

The chain couples TRBV6-6 to TRBJ1-5; the D gene is possibly TRBD1 (5 bases). This CDR3 has 16 amino acids. V was trimmed by 0 bases and J by 3 bases, leaving 12 bases between them. Germline loops: CDR1 MNHNY, CDR2 SVGAGI (reference sequence). CDR3 region: CASSYSIGGFNQPQHF. The CDR3, as DNA: TGTGCCAGCAGTTACTCGATCGGGGGTTTCAATCAGCCCCAGCATTTT.

The chain has TRBV18 and TRBJ2-3; 9 nucleotides agree with TRBD2. The germline CDR1 and CDR2 sequences are KGHSH and LQKENI. With V trimmed by 3 bases and J by 7 bases, 8 bases remained unmatched. This CDR3 contains 15 residues. The CDR3 here is CASSPSGGPTYTQYF. CDR3 DNA sequence: TGTGCCAGCTCACCTAGCGGGGGCCCCACTTATACGCAGTATTTT.

This clone came up a few times. The rearrangement uses TRBV10-3 and TRBJ2-5; tentatively, D is TRBD1 (6 bases). V shed 0 bases and J shed 1 base, with 18 bases lying between them. This CDR3 is built from 18 residues. Germline assignment: CDR1 ENHRY and CDR2 SYGVKD. The CDR3 sequence: CAISESPVSVGGQETQYF. CDR3 nucleotides: TGTGCCATCAGTGAGTCGCCGGTGAGCGTAGGGGGCCAAGAGACCCAGTACTTC.

This clone was found a few times. CDR3 DNA: TGCGCCAGCAGCTTGGCCGTCGGGGGGCAGGTCACTGAAGCTTTCTTT. Its protein is CASSLAVGGQVTEAFF. V is TRBV5-1 and J is TRBJ1-1, with D possibly matching TRBD1 (6 bases). The V and J ends lost 0 bases and 4 bases respectively, with 16 bases between them. This CDR3 comprises 16 residues. Germline V lookup: CDR1 SGHRS, CDR2 YFSETQ.

This clone was observed a handful of times. The chain recombines TRBV6-1 with TRBJ2-7; 8 nucleotides line up with TRBD2. The CDR3 covers 14 residues. Germline V gene sequence: CDR1 MNHNS, CDR2 SASEGT. Trimming removed 7 bases from V and 4 bases from J; junction bases left unmatched: 9. The CDR3 loop is CASTRQRGLYEQYF. The CDR3 bases are TGTGCCAGCACTCGCCAGCGGGGGCTATACGAGCAGTACTTC.

This clone has a handful of counts. V usage is TRBV7-9 and J usage is TRBJ2-5, with D possibly matching TRBD1 (5 bases). CDR1 SEHNR and CDR2 FQNEAQ come from the germline V gene (reference sequence). V was cut by 3 bases and J by 5 bases, with 10 bases left in between. The CDR3 runs to 13 residues. The CDR3 sequence: CASSFSGRETQYF. The CDR3 nucleotides read TGTGCCAGCAGCTTTTCAGGGCGGGAGACCCAGTACTTC.

This clone was detected only a few times. The chain recombines TRBV19 with TRBJ2-3; a possible D gene is TRBD2 (6 bases). The ends were cut back, 8 bases at V and 6 bases at J, with 15 bases in the middle. The CDR3 contains 13 residues. CDR1 and CDR2 (germline): LNHDA, SQIVND (reference sequence). The CDR3 loop is CASAREQVDTQYF. The CDR3 region has the DNA TGTGCCAGTGCCCGGGAGCAGGTCGATACGCAGTATTTT.

This clone was detected a few times. The chain couples TRBV19 to TRBJ2-4; the D gene is possibly TRBD1 (5 bases). This CDR3 contains 14 residues. V dropped 7 bases and J dropped 6 bases, with 16 bases sitting between them. Germline V lookup: CDR1 LNHDA, CDR2 SQIVND (reference sequence). CDR3 in DNA: TGTGCCAGTACCCTTGGCAGGGTGGGAAACATTCAGTACTTC. Encoded protein: CASTLGRVGNIQYF.

There are a few counts of this clone. This chain uses TRBV5-1 with TRBJ2-1, with 7 bases aligning to TRBD2. The V and J ends lost 5 bases and 0 bases, in that order; junction bases with no gene match: 8. This CDR3 region has 16 residues. Per germline, CDR1 SGHRS and CDR2 YFSETQ. For the CDR3, the DNA is TGCGCCAGCAGGGGGGGGGATCCCCTCTCCTACAATGAGCAGTTCTTC. Translating gives CASRGGDPLSYNEQFF.

This clone was counted only a few times. The J gene is TRBJ2-3, the V gene TRBV27, with D uncertain. With 4 bases removed from V and 0 bases from J, the gap between germline ends came to 8 bases. The germline V gene encodes CDR1 MNHEY and CDR2 SMNVEV (reference sequence). This CDR3 has 14 residues. The CDR3, as DNA: TGTGCCAGCAGTTCCCTCTACAGCACAGATACGCAGTATTTT. As protein: CASSSLYSTDTQYF.